Sequencing of this TCR beta chain was carried out in a study of TIL therapy for anti-PD-1-resistant metastatic lung cancer (TCRdb year 2021). With respect to the entire study: Tumors were collected before any PD-1/PD-L1 blockade, after which patients were given nivolumab, and patients who progressed were given lymphodepletion, an infusion of expanded TIL and IL-2. Most of the cohort had lung adenocarcinoma, a few tumors were EGFR-mutant and two were ALK-rearranged, and half of the patients were current or former smokers. A median non-synonymous tumor mutation burden of under 1.9 mutations per megabase was determined across the cohort by whole-exome sequencing. T cell receptor beta sequencing of tumor and peripheral blood was used to follow clonotypes across the tumor, the expanded TIL product and serial blood samples. A median age of around 54 years (range roughly 38-85) and a median tumor PD-L1 proportion score of more than 5% were recorded among enrolled patients.

TCR beta CDR3 regions were amplified from genomic DNA by bias-controlled multiplex PCR with the immunoSEQ v3 hsTCRB kit. An Illumina NextSeq 500 was used to sequence the TCR libraries, reaching approximately 2.1 million read pairs at survey level or about 4.5-6 million at deep level. As for the authors' bioinformatics: Clonality was reported by immunoSEQ Analyzer software, which also assigned V, D and J genes and filtered out non-productive sequences. Repertoires were compared by productive Simpson clonality and by the Morisita overlap index of productive TRB rearrangements between infused TIL and blood. The absolute count of a clonotype in blood was estimated by multiplying the lymphocyte count by the CD3+ fraction and by the productive frequency of the clone. This immuneACCESS table, as held by TCRdb, lists in-frame sequences with V and J called but not all clones. Of the missing ones, under half trace to an unresolved V gene in checked studies; the others have no known cause. The D gene and trimming were derived from the DNA, and the V and J assignments and clone size from that table. This sample gives 14,000 to 15,000 clones in total; about 82% of them show up just once. About 0.9% of the sample comes from the top ten.

The time point label of this sample denotes: pre-treatment sample, taken before nivolumab and TIL therapy. Adults with stage 4 NSCLC were enrolled from late 2017 to January 2020 in a dual-center phase I trial. The samples were obtained from a phase I trial that was single-arm and open-label and tested tumor-infiltrating lymphocyte therapy combined with nivolumab in advanced non-small cell lung cancer. Blood mononuclear cells from EDTA tubes were isolated by Ficoll gradient, snap-frozen as pellets, and DNA was extracted with a Qiagen mini-prep kit. The CDR3 spans 15 residues, from the cysteine through the phenylalanine. Solely the CDR3 DNA is kept, with 45 bases framed from the first base. From a lookup of the germline V gene, CDR1 and CDR2 are SGHVS and FQNEAQ. The germline ends are 17 bases apart after V is trimmed by 1 base and J by 8 bases. In this sample, this clone turned up once. Its antigen remains undetermined. The input lacks base qualities; no much larger clone sits a single base away.

What the research found in general, with its limitations: The study protocol defined all tumor marker inferences as exploratory. Because the cohort was highly selected, with more treatment-naive, never-smoker and oncogene-addicted patients than is typical, generalizability is limited. The baseline peripheral repertoire was partially replaced by infused TIL clonotypes, which then decayed over months, and persistence showed no apparent association with response.

The sequencing here drew on blood, taken at baseline. Rearrangement joined TRBV7-8 to TRBJ1-2; D gene: possibly TRBD1, on 6 matching bases. The sequence was collected from a person aged 25-80 years with non-small cell lung cancer. The CDR3 region reads CASSLDGAGAGGYTF. The bases are TGTGCCAGCAGCTTAGATGGTGCGGGGGCGGGCGGCTACACCTTC. With the rest looked up from the reference TRBV7-8 and TRBJ1-2 genes rather than sequenced, the full variable domain is GAGVSQSPRYKVAKRGQDVALRCDPISGHVSLFWYQQALGQGPEFLTYFQNEAQLDKSGLPSDRFFAERPEGSVSTLKIQRTQQEDSAVYLCASSLDGAGAGGYTFGSGTRLTVV.